This T cell receptor (beta chain) was sequenced for a study of cytomegalovirus exposure and HLA in healthy donors. The PCR made use of 60 Vbeta and 13 Jbeta primers. Data came from immunoSEQ multiplex PCR; TCRdb stores just in-frame clones and leaves some out. Here the sample spans some 140,000 clones, over 70% being singletons. Overall study findings and caveats: Cytomegalovirus status was reportedly diagnosed by the classifier with high sensitivity and specificity. A previous analysis found most TCR beta V segments productive roughly 87% or roughly 30% of the time.

Between the trimmed V and J ends, which lost 4 bases and 2 bases, there was a span of 10 bases. In germline, CDR1 is SGDLS, CDR2 YYNGEE. This CDR3 spans 13 amino acids. Turning to this clone: Its target is unknown.

The sequence came from a man aged 25 to 40 in good health and CMV-seronegative. The sample was PBMCs. This chain joins TRBV9 and TRBJ2-7; D is ambiguous. The CDR3: CASSPREPYEQYF. CDR3 in DNA: TGTGCCAGCAGCCCTCGAGAGCCCTACGAGCAGTACTTC.